Below, one TCR beta chain is given with its context. Its antigen remains unknown. Study donors comprised healthy, HIV-negative adults devoid of recent acute infection or vaccination. Clones were read by immunoSEQ multiplex PCR, and TCRdb kept only the in-frame ones, dropping some. This sample carries some 1,100,000 clones, about 80% of them seen once, and the ten largest clones take under 0.6%. The CDR3 length is 13 residues. Germline CDR1 is SGHTA and CDR2 is FQGTGA. After removal of 4 bases from V and 6 bases from J, the junction contained 4 bases not matched to a gene. This entry is derived from a study of shared clonotypes between healthy human individuals. Findings of the study overall: Memory subsets generally showed lower estimated richness than naive subsets.

Sequences were obtained from memory CD4+ T cells from PBMCs. The subset: CD45RA-negative fraction. The V gene is TRBV7-3, the J gene TRBJ2-7; 9 positions agree with TRBD1. The sequence was collected from a man between 18 and 35 years old in good health. Some clones in this sample may be carry-over from other donors' samples. CDR3 loop: CASSWGQGSEQYF. As DNA, the CDR3 is TGTGCCAGCAGCTGGGGACAGGGTAGCGAGCAGTACTTC.